One sample yielded the 5 T cell receptor beta chains listed below, sequenced in a study of CD8 T cells in ankylosing spondylitis. TCRdb passed the 5' RACE reads through MiXCR, listing each CDR3 protein once. The sample yields some 150,000 distinct CDR3 sequences, roughly 10% seen once. Sequenced material: blood, either unsorted or a sorted T cell fraction (not recorded which). The source of these receptors is a female donor with ankylosing spondylitis or in good health (not recorded which).

This clonotype was seen repeatedly, ten times or more. The chain recombines TRBV5-6 with TRBJ2-7; 8 bases match TRBD2. The CDR3 runs 14 residues. V lost 3 bases to trimming and J lost 0 bases; unmatched junction nucleotides: 2. CDR1 SGHDT and CDR2 YYEEEE come from the germline V gene. CDR3 in DNA: TGTGCCAGCAGCTCAAGCGGGAGCTCCTACGAGCAGTACTTC. Translating it yields CASSSSGSSYEQYF. Supplemented by reference TRBV5-6 and TRBJ2-7, the full variable domain reads DAGVTQSPTHLIKTRGQQVTLRCSPKSGHDTVSWYQQALGQGPQFIFQYYEEEERQRGNFPDRFSGHQFPNYSSELNVNALLLGDSALYLCASSSSGSSYEQYFGPGTRLTVT.

This clonotype was picked up a small number of times. The chain is built from TRBV2 and TRBJ1-2, with D possibly being TRBD1 (5 bases). Trimming pared 7 bases from V and 0 bases from J, leaving 15 bases between. Germline CDR1 SNHLY, CDR2 FYNNEI. The CDR3 has 15 residues. The CDR3 DNA is TGTGCCAGCACCCAAGGGGAGGTACCTAACTATGGCTACACCTTC. This sequence encodes CASTQGEVPNYGYTF.

To note about this clonotype: With a much larger clone just one base away, this may be a read error. The chain joins TRBV3-1 to TRBJ2-1, with TRBD2 matching over 7 bases. Per the germline V gene, CDR1 is LGHDT and CDR2 is YNNKEL (reference sequence). This CDR3 has 18 residues. CDR3 residues: CACSQESFAGEAYNEQFF. The DNA for the CDR3 is TGTGCCTGCAGCCAAGAGTCTTTTGCGGGAGAGGCCTACAATGAGCAGTTCTTC.

This clonotype has ten or more counts. The CDR3 loop is CASRQANLEFF. The CDR3 DNA is TGTGCCTCGCGACAGGCCAATTTGGAGTTCTTC. The J gene is TRBJ2-1, the V gene TRBV3-1; D perhaps matches TRBD1 (6 bases). V gave up 11 bases and J gave up 14 bases, with 19 bases separating them. Germline CDR1 and CDR2: LGHDT and YNNKEL (reference sequence). The CDR3 is made up of 11 amino acids.

The chain is built from TRBV10-3 and TRBJ2-1; D might be TRBD2 (6 bases). The V end lost 11 bases, the J end lost 10 bases, and 21 bases lay between the germline ends. This CDR3 is 13 amino acids long. The V gene's germline CDR1 is ENHRY and CDR2 SYGVKD. The CDR3 region has the DNA TGTGCCTTCGGGGGACCTGTGGGGAACGAGCAGTTCTTC. As protein: CAFGGPVGNEQFF.